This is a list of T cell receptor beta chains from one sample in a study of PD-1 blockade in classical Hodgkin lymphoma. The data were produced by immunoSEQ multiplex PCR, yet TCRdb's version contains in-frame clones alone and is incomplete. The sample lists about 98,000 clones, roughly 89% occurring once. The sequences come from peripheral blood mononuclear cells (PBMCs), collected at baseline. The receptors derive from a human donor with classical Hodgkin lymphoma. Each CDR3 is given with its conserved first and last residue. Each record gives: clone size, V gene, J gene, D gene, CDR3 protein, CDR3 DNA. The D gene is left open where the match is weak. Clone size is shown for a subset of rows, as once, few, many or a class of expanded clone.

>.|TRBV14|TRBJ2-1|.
CASSQDRLYNEQFF
TGTGCCAGCAGCCAAGATAGGCTGTACAATGAGCAGTTCTTC
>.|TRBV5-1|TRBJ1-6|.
CASSFAGINSPLHF
TGCGCCAGCAGCTTTGCAGGGATCAATTCACCCCTCCACTTT
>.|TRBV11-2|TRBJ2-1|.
CASSLERTSNEQFF
TGTGCCAGCAGCTTAGAGAGGACTTCCAATGAGCAGTTCTTC
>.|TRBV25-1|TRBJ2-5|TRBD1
CASSEPGQGQETQYF
TGTGCCAGCAGCGAACCGGGACAGGGACAAGAGACCCAGTACTTC
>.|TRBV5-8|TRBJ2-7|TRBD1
CASSPGTGNEQYF
TGTGCCAGCAGCCCAGGGACAGGGAACGAGCAGTACTTC
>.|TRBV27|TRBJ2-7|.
CASSPSPGRLDYEQYF
TGTGCCAGCAGTCCCTCCCCAGGGCGGCTTGATTACGAGCAGTACTTC
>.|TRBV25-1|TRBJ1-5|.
CASSLGNQPQHF
TGTGCCAGCAGCCTGGGGAATCAGCCCCAGCATTTT
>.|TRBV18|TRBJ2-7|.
CASSPPLAGTTEQYF
TGTGCCAGCTCACCACCATTAGCCGGGACGACTGAGCAGTACTTC
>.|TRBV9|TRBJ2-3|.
CASSTSGRRFTDTQYF
TGTGCCAGCAGCACGTCCGGCCGGAGATTCACAGATACGCAGTATTTT
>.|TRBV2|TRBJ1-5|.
CASTSDRRGLQPQHF
TGTGCCAGCACTTCTGACAGGCGTGGACTTCAGCCCCAGCATTTT
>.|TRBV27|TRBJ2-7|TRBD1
CASSLGRTGVEQYF
TGTGCCAGCAGTTTGGGACGGACAGGGGTTGAGCAGTACTTC
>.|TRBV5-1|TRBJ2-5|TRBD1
CASSPNPTGVQETQYF
TGCGCCAGCAGCCCTAATCCCACAGGGGTCCAAGAGACCCAGTACTTC
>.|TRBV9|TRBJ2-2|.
CASSQGFPELFF
TGTGCCAGCAGCCAAGGCTTCCCGGAGCTGTTTTTT
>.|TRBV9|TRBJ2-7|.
CASSPSRGSNYEQYF
TGTGCCAGCAGCCCCTCTAGGGGGTCCAACTACGAGCAGTACTTC
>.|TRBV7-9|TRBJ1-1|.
CASSLDRIGEAFF
TGTGCCAGCAGCTTAGACAGGATAGGTGAAGCTTTCTTT
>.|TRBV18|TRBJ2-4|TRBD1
CASSVGQENIQYF
TGTGCCAGCTCTGTAGGACAGGAAAACATTCAGTACTTC
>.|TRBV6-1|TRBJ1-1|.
CASERVRNTEAFF
TGTGCCAGCGAAAGGGTAAGGAACACTGAAGCTTTCTTT
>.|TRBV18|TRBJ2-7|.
CASSRTDYEQYF
TGTGCCAGCTCCCGCACCGACTACGAGCAGTACTTC
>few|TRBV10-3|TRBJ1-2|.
CAISESRANYGYTF
TGTGCCATCAGTGAGTCTAGGGCTAACTATGGCTACACCTTC
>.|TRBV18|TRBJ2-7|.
CASSRPRGQGEGSYEQYF
TGTGCCAGCTCACGACCCCGTGGTCAGGGGGAGGGCTCTTACGAGCAGTACTTC
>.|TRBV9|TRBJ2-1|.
CASSVWASGGWNEQFF
TGTGCCAGCAGCGTATGGGCGAGCGGCGGTTGGAATGAGCAGTTCTTC
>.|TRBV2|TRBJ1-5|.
CASAPFTGVLWAQHF
TGTGCCAGCGCCCCCTTCACCGGGGTTCTATGGGCCCAGCATTTT
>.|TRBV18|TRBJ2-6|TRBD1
CASSPGQGTGANVLTF
TGTGCCAGCTCCCCGGGACAGGGAACTGGGGCCAACGTCCTGACTTTC
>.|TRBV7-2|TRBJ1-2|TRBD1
CASSPRILDRVDGYTF
TGTGCCAGCAGCCCGCGAATACTGGACAGGGTTGATGGCTACACCTTC
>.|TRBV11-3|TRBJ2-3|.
CASSLAAPDTQYF
TGTGCCAGCAGCTTAGCCGCCCCAGATACGCAGTATTTT
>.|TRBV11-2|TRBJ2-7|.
CASSYLSPEQYF
TGTGCCAGCAGCTACCTAAGTCCGGAGCAGTACTTC
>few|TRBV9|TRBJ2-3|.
CASSAASAFTDTQYF
TGTGCCAGCAGCGCGGCTAGCGCCTTCACAGATACGCAGTATTTT
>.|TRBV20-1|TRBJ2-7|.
CSPDTHYEQYF
TGCAGTCCGGACACCCACTACGAGCAGTACTTC
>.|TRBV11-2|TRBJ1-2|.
CASSPGYGYTF
TGTGCCAGCAGCCCGGGGTATGGCTACACCTTC
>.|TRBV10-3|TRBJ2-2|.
CAISDRGRATLNTGELFF
TGTGCCATCAGTGATAGGGGGAGAGCCACACTAAACACCGGGGAGCTGTTTTTT
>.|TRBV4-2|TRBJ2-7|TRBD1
CASSLRDRGPYEQYF
TGTGCCAGCAGCCTCCGGGACAGGGGACCCTACGAGCAGTACTTC
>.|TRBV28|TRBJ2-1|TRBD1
CASSPGGGQFF
TGTGCCAGCAGTCCAGGGGGCGGGCAGTTCTTC
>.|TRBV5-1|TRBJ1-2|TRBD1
CASSGIQGVEFGYTF
TGCGCCAGCAGCGGAATACAGGGGGTAGAGTTTGGCTACACCTTC
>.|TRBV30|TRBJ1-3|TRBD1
CAWSRSTGAGNTIYF
TGTGCCTGGAGTCGGTCTACAGGGGCTGGAAACACCATATATTTT
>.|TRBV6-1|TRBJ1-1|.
CAGGKTEAFF
TGTGCCGGGGGCAAGACTGAAGCTTTCTTT
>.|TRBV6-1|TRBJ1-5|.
CASSENGPPNQPQHF
TGTGCCAGCAGTGAAAACGGGCCCCCAAATCAGCCCCAGCATTTT
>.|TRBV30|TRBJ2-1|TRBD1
CAWSGGRGQYNEQFF
TGTGCCTGGAGTGGAGGCAGGGGGCAATACAATGAGCAGTTCTTC
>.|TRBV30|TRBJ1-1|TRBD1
CAWSLDRRNTEAFF
TGTGCCTGGAGCTTGGACAGGAGGAACACTGAAGCTTTCTTT
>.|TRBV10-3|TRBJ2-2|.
CAMRDNLNTGELFF
TGTGCCATGCGGGACAACTTGAACACCGGGGAGCTGTTTTTT
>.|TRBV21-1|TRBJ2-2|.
CASSKFSPTSGRGGDGELFF
TGTGCCAGCAGCAAATTCTCCCCGACTAGCGGGAGAGGAGGGGACGGGGAGCTGTTTTTT